This T cell receptor (beta chain) was observed in a study of CD8+ T cells in alopecia areata. Study summary: The duration of tofacitinib was 6 to 18 months, with 6 months off drug afterward. General observations from the study: While patients received tofacitinib, many expanded lesional clones remained present in scalp and blood. Clonality in lesional scalp, especially alopecia totalis/universalis, exceeded that of normal scalp.

Comment on this clone: Its antigen is unknown.

Germline CDR1 and CDR2: SQVTM and ANQGSEA. Trimming took off 0 bases at V and 3 bases at J, with 9 bases between the two ends. This CDR3 comprises 13 residues. RNA extraction was followed by reverse transcription into cDNA, which acted as the sequencing template. Assay used: immunoSEQ multiplex PCR; TCRdb lists only in-frame clones, some missing. The data show some 160,000 clones, about three fifths seen once. Treatment indicated: oral pan-JAK inhibitor, 5-10 mg twice daily. Lesional scalp punch biopsies and peripheral blood came from alopecia areata patients. The chain combines TRBV29-1 with TRBJ2-7, with D possibly matching TRBD1 (6 bases). Sequenced here: CD4+ T cells sorted from blood, sampled at week 4, from a patient treated with tofacitinib. The clonotype comes from a human donor with alopecia areata. The CDR3 protein is CSVEEGRGYEQYF. In nucleotides, the CDR3 is TGCAGCGTTGAAGAGGGCAGGGGCTACGAGCAGTACTTC.